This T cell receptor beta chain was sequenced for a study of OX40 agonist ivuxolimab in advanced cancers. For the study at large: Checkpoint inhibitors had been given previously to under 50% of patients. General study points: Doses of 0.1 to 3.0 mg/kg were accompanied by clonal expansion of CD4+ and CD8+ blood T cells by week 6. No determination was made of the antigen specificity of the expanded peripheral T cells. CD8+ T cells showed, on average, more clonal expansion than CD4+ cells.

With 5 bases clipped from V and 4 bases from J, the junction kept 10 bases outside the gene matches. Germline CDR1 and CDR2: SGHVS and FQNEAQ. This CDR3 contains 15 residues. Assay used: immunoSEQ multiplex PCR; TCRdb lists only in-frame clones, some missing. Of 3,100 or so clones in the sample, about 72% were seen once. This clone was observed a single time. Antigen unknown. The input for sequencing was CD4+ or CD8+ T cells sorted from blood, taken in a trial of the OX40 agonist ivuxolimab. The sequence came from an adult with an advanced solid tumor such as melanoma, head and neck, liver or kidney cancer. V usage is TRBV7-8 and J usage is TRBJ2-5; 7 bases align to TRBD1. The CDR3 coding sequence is TGTGCCAGCAGCCCTGAGAGGGGGCATCTAGAGACCCAGTACTTC. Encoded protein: CASSPERGHLETQYF.